This entry concerns a single TCR beta chain. Libraries were prepared by immunoSEQ multiplex PCR; TCRdb keeps only in-frame clonotypes and omits some of them. Of roughly 15,000 clones detected, approximately 83% appear once; the ten largest clones hold about 2.8%. This record comes from a study of immune evolution from preneoplasia to lung adenocarcinoma. The germline CDR1 and CDR2 sequences are SGHTA and FQGNSA. J lost 13 bases, V lost 0 bases, and 15 bases had no gene match. The CDR3 has 17 residues. This clonotype was obtained from a donor at least 70 years old with lung adenocarcinoma. The sample consisted of FFPE lung adenocarcinoma in situ tissue. The genes are TRBV7-2 and TRBJ2-1, with TRBD2 matching over 10 bases. Here the CDR3 reads CASSLALTSGITGEQFF. Written as DNA, the CDR3 is TGTGCCAGCAGCTTAGCGCTAACTAGCGGGATTACGGGTGAACAGTTCTTC.